What follows is one T cell receptor beta chain and its context. Its antigen is undetermined. This record comes from a study of T cell responses to AZD1222 COVID-19 vaccine. With 5 bases removed from V and 3 bases from J, the gap between germline ends came to 7 bases. Germline CDR1 SGHAT, CDR2 FQDESV (reference sequence). This CDR3 contains 12 residues. Pooling covered second doses at about 4 or about 12 weeks. Study results and caveats: Clonal diversity may have been underestimated in mostly white British donors. Targeting of unmutated variant regions was reportedly seen in nearly half of spike-specific TCRs.

Clones were sequenced by immunoSEQ multiplex PCR, and TCRdb holds only the in-frame ones, with some missing. The sample yields tens of thousands of clones, approximately 90% seen once. Material: peripheral blood, obtained 28 days after the second AZD1222 dose. The clonotype originates from an adult who received the AZD1222 COVID-19 vaccine. V and J are TRBV11-1 and TRBJ1-2; D gene unclear. The CDR3 coding sequence is TGTGCCAGCAGCCAAGAGGACTATGGCTACACCTTC. Amino acid sequence: CASSQEDYGYTF.